This TCR beta chain was obtained from a study of T cell changes during pregnancy in multiple sclerosis. The CDR3 sequence is 13 residues long. Germline values: CDR1 MNHNS, CDR2 SASEGT. The V and J ends lost 6 bases and 10 bases, in that order; junction bases with no gene match: 8. Sequenced by immunoSEQ multiplex PCR; TCRdb stores in-frame clones only, minus some. The sample has approximately 23,000 clones; less than 95% are singletons. A single count supports this clone. The sequence was obtained from a female donor in good health, enrolled as a control in a pregnancy study. Sequencing used CD4+ T cells from peripheral blood mononuclear cells, obtained in the third trimester of pregnancy. This sequence joins TRBV6-1 and TRBJ2-1; 8 nucleotides align to TRBD2. CDR3 residues: CASRPRGAVEQFF. The CDR3 DNA sequence: TGTGCCAGCAGACCGCGGGGGGCGGTGGAGCAGTTCTTC.